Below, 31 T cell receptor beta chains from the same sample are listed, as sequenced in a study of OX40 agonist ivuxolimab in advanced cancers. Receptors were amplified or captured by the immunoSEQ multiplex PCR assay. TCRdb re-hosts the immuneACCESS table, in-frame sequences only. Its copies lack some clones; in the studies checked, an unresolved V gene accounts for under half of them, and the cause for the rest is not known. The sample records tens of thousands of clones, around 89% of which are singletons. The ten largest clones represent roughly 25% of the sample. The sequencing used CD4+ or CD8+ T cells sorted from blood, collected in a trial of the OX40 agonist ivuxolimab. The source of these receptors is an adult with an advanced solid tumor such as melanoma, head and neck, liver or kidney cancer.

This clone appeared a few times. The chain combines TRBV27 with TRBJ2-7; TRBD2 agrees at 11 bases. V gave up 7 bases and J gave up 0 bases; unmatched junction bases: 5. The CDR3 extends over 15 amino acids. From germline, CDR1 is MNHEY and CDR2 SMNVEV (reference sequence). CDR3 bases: TGTGCCAGCACGGAACTAGCGGGGGTCTCCTACGAGCAGTACTTC. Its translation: CASTELAGVSYEQYF.

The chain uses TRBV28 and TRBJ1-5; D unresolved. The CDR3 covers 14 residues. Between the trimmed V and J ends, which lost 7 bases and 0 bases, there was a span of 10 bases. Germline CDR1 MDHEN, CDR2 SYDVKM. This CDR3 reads CASTQSYSNQPQHF. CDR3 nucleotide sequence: TGTGCCAGCACGCAGTCTTATAGCAATCAGCCCCAGCATTTT.

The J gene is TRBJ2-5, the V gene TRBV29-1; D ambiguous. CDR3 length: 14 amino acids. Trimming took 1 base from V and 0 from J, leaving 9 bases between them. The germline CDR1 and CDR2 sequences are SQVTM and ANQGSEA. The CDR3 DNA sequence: TGCAGCGTTGAAGGGGCCAAATACCAAGAGACCCAGTACTTC. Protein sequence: CSVEGAKYQETQYF.

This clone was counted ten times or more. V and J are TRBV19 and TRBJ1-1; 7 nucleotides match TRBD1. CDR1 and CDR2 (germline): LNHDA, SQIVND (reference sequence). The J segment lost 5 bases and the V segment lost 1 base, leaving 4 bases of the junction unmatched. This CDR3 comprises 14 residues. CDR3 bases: TGTGCCAGTAGTATAGGAGGGACAGTAACTGAAGCTTTCTTT. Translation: CASSIGGTVTEAFF.

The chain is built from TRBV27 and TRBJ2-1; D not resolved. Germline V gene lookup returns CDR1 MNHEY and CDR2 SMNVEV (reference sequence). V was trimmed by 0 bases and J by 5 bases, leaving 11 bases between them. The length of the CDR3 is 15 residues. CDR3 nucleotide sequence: TGTGCCAGCAGTTTATCGATTGGTGGAAACAATGAGCAGTTCTTC. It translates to CASSLSIGGNNEQFF.

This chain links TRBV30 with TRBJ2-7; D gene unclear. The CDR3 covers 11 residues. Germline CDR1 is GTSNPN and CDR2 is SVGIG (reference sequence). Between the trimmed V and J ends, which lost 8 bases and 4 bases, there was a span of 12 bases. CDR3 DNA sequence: TGTGCCCTGAACTGGGGTTACGAGCAGTACTTC. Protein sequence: CALNWGYEQYF.

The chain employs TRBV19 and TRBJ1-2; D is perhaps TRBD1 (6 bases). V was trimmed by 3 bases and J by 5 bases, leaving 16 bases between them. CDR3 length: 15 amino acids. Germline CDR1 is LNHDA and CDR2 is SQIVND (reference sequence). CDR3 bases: TGTGCCAGTAGTATCGAGGACAGTCTTGATTATGGCTACACCTTC. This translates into CASSIEDSLDYGYTF. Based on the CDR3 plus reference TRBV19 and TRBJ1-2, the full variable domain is DGGITQSPKYLFRKEGQNVTLSCEQNLNHDAMYWYRQDPGQGLRLIYYSQIVNDFQKGDIAEGYSVSREKKESFPLTVTSAQKNPTAFYLCASSIEDSLDYGYTFGSGTRLTVV.

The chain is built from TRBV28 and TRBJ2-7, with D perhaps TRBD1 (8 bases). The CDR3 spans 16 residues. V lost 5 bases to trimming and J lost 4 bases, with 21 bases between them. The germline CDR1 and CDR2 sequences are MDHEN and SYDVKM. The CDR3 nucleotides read TGTGCCAGCAGTCCACCGGACAGGGAGGGCCATTACGAGCAGTACTTC. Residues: CASSPPDREGHYEQYF.

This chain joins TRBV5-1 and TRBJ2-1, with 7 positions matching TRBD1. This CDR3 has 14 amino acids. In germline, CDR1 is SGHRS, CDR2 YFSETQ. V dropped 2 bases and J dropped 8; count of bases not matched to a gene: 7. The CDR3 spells CASSLGRGPDEQFF. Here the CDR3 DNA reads TGCGCCAGCAGCTTAGGTAGGGGGCCCGATGAGCAGTTCTTC.

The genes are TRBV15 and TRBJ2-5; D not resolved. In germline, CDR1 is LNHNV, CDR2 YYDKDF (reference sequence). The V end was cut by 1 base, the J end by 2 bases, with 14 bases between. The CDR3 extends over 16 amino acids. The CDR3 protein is CATSRGLPGRQETQYF. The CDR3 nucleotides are TGTGCCACCAGCAGAGGGTTACCTGGCAGACAAGAGACCCAGTACTTC.

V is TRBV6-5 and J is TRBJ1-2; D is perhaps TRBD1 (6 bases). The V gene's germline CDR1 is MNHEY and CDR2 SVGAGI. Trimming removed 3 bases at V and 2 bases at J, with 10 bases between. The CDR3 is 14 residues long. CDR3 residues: CASSYEGVNYGYTF. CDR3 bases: TGTGCCAGCAGTTATGAGGGGGTCAACTATGGCTACACCTTC.

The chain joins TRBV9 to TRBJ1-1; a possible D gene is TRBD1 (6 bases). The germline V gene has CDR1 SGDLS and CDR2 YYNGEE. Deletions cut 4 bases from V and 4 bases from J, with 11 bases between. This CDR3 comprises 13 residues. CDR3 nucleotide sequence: TGTGCCAGCAGCCTAGGGGGGGCCACTGAAGCTTTCTTT. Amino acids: CASSLGGATEAFF.

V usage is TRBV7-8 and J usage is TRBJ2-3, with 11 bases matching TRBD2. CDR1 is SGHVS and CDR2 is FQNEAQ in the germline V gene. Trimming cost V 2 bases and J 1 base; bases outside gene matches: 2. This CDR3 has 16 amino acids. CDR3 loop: CASSLPTSGGTDTQYF. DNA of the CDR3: TGTGCCAGCAGCTTACCGACTAGCGGGGGCACAGATACGCAGTATTTT.

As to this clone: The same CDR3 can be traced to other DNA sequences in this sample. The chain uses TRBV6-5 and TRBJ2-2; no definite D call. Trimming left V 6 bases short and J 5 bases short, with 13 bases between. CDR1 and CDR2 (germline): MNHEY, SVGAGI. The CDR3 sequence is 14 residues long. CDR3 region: CASSFEPGTGELFF. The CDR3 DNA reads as TGTGCCAGCAGCTTCGAACCAGGAACCGGGGAGCTGTTTTTT.

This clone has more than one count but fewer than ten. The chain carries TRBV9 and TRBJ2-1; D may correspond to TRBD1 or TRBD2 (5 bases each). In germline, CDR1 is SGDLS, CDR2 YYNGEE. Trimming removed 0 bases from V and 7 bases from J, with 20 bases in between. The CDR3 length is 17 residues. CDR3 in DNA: TGTGCCAGCAGCGTAGATGACGGGGCGGCAAGGCTTAATGAGCAGTTCTTC. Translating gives CASSVDDGAARLNEQFF.

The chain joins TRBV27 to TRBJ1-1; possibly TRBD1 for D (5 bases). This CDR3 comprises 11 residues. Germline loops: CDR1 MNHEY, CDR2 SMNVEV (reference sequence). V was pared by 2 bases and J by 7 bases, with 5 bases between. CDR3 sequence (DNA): TGTGCCAGCAGTTTACAGGGTGAAGCTTTCTTT. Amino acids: CASSLQGEAFF.

The CDR3 bases are TGTGCCAGCAGCTTTGTCCAGGGTCAAGAGACCCAGTACTTC. Encoded protein: CASSFVQGQETQYF. V gene TRBV7-9 combines with J gene TRBJ2-5; D is possibly TRBD1 (5 bases). V was cut by 3 bases and J by 2 bases, with 10 bases left in between. The germline V gene encodes CDR1 SEHNR and CDR2 FQNEAQ (reference sequence). CDR3 size: 14 residues.

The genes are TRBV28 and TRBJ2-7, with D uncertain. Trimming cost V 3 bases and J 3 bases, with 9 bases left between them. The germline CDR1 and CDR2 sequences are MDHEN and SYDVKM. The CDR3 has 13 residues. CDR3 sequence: CASSFPGYYEQYF. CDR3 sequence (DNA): TGTGCCAGCAGTTTTCCCGGATACTACGAGCAGTACTTC.

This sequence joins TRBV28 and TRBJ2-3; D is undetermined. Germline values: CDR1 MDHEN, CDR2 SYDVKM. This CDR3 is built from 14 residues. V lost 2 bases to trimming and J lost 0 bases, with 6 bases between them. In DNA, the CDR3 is TGTGCCAGCAGTTTACTCGTTAGCACAGATACGCAGTATTTT. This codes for CASSLLVSTDTQYF.

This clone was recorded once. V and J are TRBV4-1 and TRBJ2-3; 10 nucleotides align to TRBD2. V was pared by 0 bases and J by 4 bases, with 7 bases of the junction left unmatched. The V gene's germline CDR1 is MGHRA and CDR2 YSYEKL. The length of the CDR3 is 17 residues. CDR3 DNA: TGCGCCAGCAGCCAAGAGATCCTAGCGGGAGCTTCAGATACGCAGTATTTT. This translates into CASSQEILAGASDTQYF.

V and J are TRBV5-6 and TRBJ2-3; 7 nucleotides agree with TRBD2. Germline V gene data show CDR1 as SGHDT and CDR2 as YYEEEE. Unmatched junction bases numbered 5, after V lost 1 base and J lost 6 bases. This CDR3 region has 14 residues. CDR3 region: CASSLREAMDTQYF. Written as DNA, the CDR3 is TGTGCCAGCAGCTTGCGGGAGGCGATGGATACGCAGTATTTT. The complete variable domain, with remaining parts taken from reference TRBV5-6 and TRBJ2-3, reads DAGVTQSPTHLIKTRGQQVTLRCSPKSGHDTVSWYQQALGQGPQFIFQYYEEEERQRGNFPDRFSGHQFPNYSSELNVNALLLGDSALYLCASSLREAMDTQYFGPGTRLTVL.

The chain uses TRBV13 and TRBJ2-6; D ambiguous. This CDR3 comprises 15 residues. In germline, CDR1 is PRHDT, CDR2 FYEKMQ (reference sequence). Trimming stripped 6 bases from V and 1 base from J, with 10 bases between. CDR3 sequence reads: CASSLPASGANVLTF. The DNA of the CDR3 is TGTGCCAGCAGTCTGCCCGCATCTGGGGCCAACGTCCTGACTTTC.

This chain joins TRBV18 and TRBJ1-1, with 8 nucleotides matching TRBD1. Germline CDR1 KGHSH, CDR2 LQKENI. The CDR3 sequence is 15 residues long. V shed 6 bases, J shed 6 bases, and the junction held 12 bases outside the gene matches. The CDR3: CASSVGQGEIPEAFF. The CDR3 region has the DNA TGTGCCAGCTCGGTTGGACAGGGAGAGATACCTGAAGCTTTCTTT.

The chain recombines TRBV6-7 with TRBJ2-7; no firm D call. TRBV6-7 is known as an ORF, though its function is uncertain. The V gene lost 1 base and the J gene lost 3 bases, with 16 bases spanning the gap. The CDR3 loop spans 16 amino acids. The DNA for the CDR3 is TGTGCCAGCAGTTACTTTCGGGTCCCTCTCGGCTACGAGCAGTACTTC. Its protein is CASSYFRVPLGYEQYF.

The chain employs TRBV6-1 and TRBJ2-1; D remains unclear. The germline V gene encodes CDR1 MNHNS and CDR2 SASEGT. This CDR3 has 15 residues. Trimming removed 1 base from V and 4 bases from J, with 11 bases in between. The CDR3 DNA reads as TGTGCCAGCAGTGAAGATCGGGCCTATTACAATGAGCAGTTCTTC. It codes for CASSEDRAYYNEQFF.

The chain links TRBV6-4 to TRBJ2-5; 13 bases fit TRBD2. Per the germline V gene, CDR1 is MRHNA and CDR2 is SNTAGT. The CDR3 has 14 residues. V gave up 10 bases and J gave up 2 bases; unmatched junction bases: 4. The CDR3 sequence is CAIQLAGGQETQYF. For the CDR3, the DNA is TGTGCCATCCAACTAGCGGGAGGGCAAGAGACCCAGTACTTC.

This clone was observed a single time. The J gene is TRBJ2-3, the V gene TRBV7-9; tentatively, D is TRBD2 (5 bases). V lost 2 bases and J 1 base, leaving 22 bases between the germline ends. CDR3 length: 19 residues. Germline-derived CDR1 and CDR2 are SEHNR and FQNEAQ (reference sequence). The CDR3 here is CASSLWRGQKPGGTDTQYF. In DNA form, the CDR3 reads TGTGCCAGCAGCTTATGGAGAGGGCAGAAACCCGGAGGCACAGATACGCAGTATTTT.

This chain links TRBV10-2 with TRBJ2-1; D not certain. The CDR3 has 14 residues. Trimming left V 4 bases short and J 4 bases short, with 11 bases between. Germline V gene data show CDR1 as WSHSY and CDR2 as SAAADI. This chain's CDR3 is CASSGSSWYNEQFF. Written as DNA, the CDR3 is TGCGCCAGCAGTGGGTCCAGTTGGTACAATGAGCAGTTCTTC.

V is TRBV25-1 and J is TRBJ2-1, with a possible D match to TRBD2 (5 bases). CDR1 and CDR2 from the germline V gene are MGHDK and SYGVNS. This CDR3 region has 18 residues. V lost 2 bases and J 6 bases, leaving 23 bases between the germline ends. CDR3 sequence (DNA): TGTGCCAGCAGTGAAGGACTGGATAAGTTTGACACGTTCAATGAGCAGTTCTTC. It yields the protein CASSEGLDKFDTFNEQFF. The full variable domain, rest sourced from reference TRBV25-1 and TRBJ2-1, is EADIYQTPRYLVIGTGKKITLECSQTMGHDKMYWYQQDPGMELHLIHYSYGVNSTEKGDLSSESTVSRIRTEHFPLTLESARPSHTSQYLCASSEGLDKFDTFNEQFFGPGTRLTVL.

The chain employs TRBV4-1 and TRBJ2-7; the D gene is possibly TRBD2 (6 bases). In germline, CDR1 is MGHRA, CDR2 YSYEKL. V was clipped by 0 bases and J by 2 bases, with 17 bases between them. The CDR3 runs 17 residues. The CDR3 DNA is TGCGCCAGCAGCCAAGAGTGGTATGGTGGGACTCCCTACGAGCAGTACTTC. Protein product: CASSQEWYGGTPYEQYF.

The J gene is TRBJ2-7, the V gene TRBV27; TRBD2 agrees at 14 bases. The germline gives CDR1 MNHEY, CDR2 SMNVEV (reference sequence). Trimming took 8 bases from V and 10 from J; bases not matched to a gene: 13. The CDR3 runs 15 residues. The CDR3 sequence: CASRITGLAGGEQYF. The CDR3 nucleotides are TGTGCCAGCCGGATAACTGGACTAGCGGGAGGAGAACAGTACTTC.